Below are 23 T cell receptor beta chains sequenced from a single sample in a study of glioma-infiltrating T cells. Using RNA template, CDR3s of TCR alpha and beta were amplified with iRepertoire arm-PCR. TCRdb reprocessed the multiplex PCR reads with MiXCR, giving one entry per CDR3 protein. The table lists some 110,000 distinct CDR3 sequences, roughly 25% of them singletons. The sequencing input was glioma tissue, nonneoplastic brain tissue, or PBMCs (not recorded which). Receptors originate from a human donor with low-grade glioma or glioblastoma, undergoing nonglioma brain surgery, or in good health (not recorded which).

This clonotype was recorded a few times. The chain carries TRBV4-1 and TRBJ2-3; D uncertain. With 0 bases removed from V and 2 bases from J, the gap between germline ends came to 12 bases. Germline CDR1 and CDR2: MGHRA and YSYEKL. The CDR3 is 16 amino acids. The CDR3 DNA sequence: TGCGCCAGCAGCCAAGATCAGAACAGAGCCACAGATACGCAGTATTTT. Its translation: CASSQDQNRATDTQYF.

As for this clonotype: At one of its ends the junction is not consistent with the germline gene, which may arise from a read error. The rearrangement uses TRBV12-3 or TRBV12-4 and TRBJ2-7; D is ambiguous. The CDR3 has 13 residues. The CDR3 reads CAGSLSPAYEQYF. The CDR3 region has the DNA TGTGCCGGCAGTTTATCCCCAGCCTACGAGCAGTACTTC.

This clonotype has a count of ten or more. In DNA form, the CDR3 reads TGTGCCAGCAGTTTAGCGGGAGGGCAGCAAGAGCAGTACTTC. It yields the protein CASSLAGGQQEQYF. The J gene is TRBJ2-7, the V gene TRBV27; the match to TRBD2 covers 9 bases. This CDR3 has 14 residues. The V gene end was trimmed by 2 bases and the J gene end by 7 bases; junction bases not matched to a gene: 6. CDR1 and CDR2 (germline): MNHEY, SMNVEV (reference sequence).

A note on this clonotype: Since a much larger clone is just one base distant, this may be a read error. The J gene is TRBJ1-1, the V gene TRBV7-9; D not certain. Germline CDR1 is SEHNR and CDR2 is FQNEAQ (reference sequence). This CDR3 comprises 12 residues. The chain's CDR3 is CASSLVAGEDFF. The CDR3 nucleotides read TGTGCCAGCAGCTTAGTTGCCGGTGAAGATTTCTTT.

This clonotype was recorded many times. The rearrangement uses TRBV10-3 and TRBJ2-1, with a weak D call TRBD1 (6 bases). Trimming took 4 bases from V and 7 from J, leaving 11 bases between them. This CDR3 is 13 amino acids long. Germline lookup yields CDR1 ENHRY and CDR2 SYGVKD. The CDR3 nucleotides read TGTGCCATCAGTGGGTCAGGGGATAATGAGCAGTTCTTC. As protein: CAISGSGDNEQFF.

The table lists this clonotype with many counts. The chain joins TRBV6-1 to TRBJ1-3, with a tentative D call TRBD1 (6 bases). Deletions cut 7 bases from V and 0 bases from J, with 10 bases between. This CDR3 region has 14 residues. Germline lookup yields CDR1 MNHNS and CDR2 SASEGT. The CDR3 bases are TGTGCCAGCAACAGGGATAGCTCTGGAAACACCATATATTTT. Its translation is CASNRDSSGNTIYF.

V is TRBV2 and J is TRBJ2-7; the D is unclear. V lost 3 bases, J lost 1 base, and 10 bases lay in between. Germline V lookup: CDR1 SNHLY, CDR2 FYNNEI. The CDR3 spans 14 residues. The CDR3 protein is CASSDRDNSYEQYF. CDR3 DNA: TGTGCCAGCAGTGATCGAGACAATTCCTACGAGCAGTACTTC.

As for this clonotype: A read error is possible here, since a much larger clone lies one base away. This chain links TRBV20-1 with TRBJ2-7; 8 positions agree with TRBD2. The length of the CDR3 is 15 residues. The germline V gene encodes CDR1 DFQATT and CDR2 SNEGSKA (reference sequence). After removal of 8 bases from V and 0 bases from J, the junction contained 12 bases not matched to a gene. The CDR3 loop reads CSTEKGGRTSYEQYF. The CDR3 DNA reads TGCAGTACCGAGAAGGGCGGGAGGACCTCCTACGAGCAGTACTTC.

Remarks on this clonotype: A much larger clone differs from this one at a single base, so this may be a read error. The chain combines TRBV19 with TRBJ2-1; tentative D call: TRBD2 (6 bases). The CDR3 sequence is 12 residues long. V lost 3 bases and J 12 bases, leaving 12 bases between the germline ends. Per the germline V gene, CDR1 is LNHDA and CDR2 is SQIVND (reference sequence). This CDR3 is CASSIREFGQFF. Written as DNA, the CDR3 is TGTGCCAGTAGTATTCGGGAGTTTGGGCAGTTCTTC.

This clonotype turned up a few times. The chain employs TRBV7-2 and TRBJ2-1; 10 bases agree with TRBD2. CDR3 size: 17 residues. J lost 1 base, V lost 4 bases, and 7 bases had no gene match. Per the germline V gene, CDR1 is SGHTA and CDR2 is FQGNSA. The CDR3 spells CASSSRTSGSSYNEQFF. The CDR3 coding sequence is TGTGCCAGCAGCTCAAGGACTAGCGGTAGTTCCTACAATGAGCAGTTCTTC.

The V call is TRBV4-3, the J call TRBJ2-1; no reliable D call. Trimming shortened V by 0 bases and J by 0 bases, and 6 bases separated the two germline ends. The CDR3 is 15 residues long. Germline assignment: CDR1 LGHNA and CDR2 YSLEER. For the CDR3, the DNA is TGCGCCAGCAGCCAAGATGACCCCTCCTACAATGAGCAGTTCTTC. Translation gives CASSQDDPSYNEQFF.

At least ten counts were recorded for this clonotype. This chain joins TRBV28 and TRBJ1-2; tentative D call: TRBD1 (6 bases). V lost 3 bases, J lost 8 bases, and 22 bases lay in between. This CDR3 spans 16 amino acids. Germline V lookup: CDR1 MDHEN, CDR2 SYDVKM. CDR3 in DNA: TGTGCCAGCAGTTTCACACCCGGACAGCGAGAGGGGGGCTACACCTTC. Translating it yields CASSFTPGQREGGYTF.

This clonotype was seen only once. It may be a read error: a sequence one base away is much more abundant. The chain recombines TRBV29-1 with TRBJ2-1; a weak D match, TRBD2 (6 bases). From germline, CDR1 is SQVTM and CDR2 ANQGSEA. The CDR3 totals 14 residues. The CDR3 here is CSVDRGYSYNEQLF. The CDR3 DNA is TGCAGCGTTGACCGGGGGTACTCCTACAATGAGCAGTTATTC.

This clonotype occurred many times. This chain uses TRBV20-1 with TRBJ2-5; D is possibly TRBD2 (6 bases). Germline loops: CDR1 DFQATT, CDR2 SNEGSKA (reference sequence). CDR3 length: 16 amino acids. V shed 6 bases and J shed 0 bases, with 20 bases lying between them. The CDR3 reads CSAEPSSAQYQETQYF. The DNA of the CDR3 is TGCAGTGCCGAACCTTCTAGCGCCCAGTACCAAGAGACCCAGTACTTC.

This clonotype was recorded many times. V usage is TRBV6-1 and J usage is TRBJ2-1, with 9 bases fitting TRBD1. The germline CDR1 and CDR2 sequences are MNHNS and SASEGT. There are 15 residues in the CDR3. Germline trimming cut 4 bases from V and 9 bases from J; bases unmatched to any gene: 10. CDR3 DNA: TGTGCCAGCAGTGGAGACGGACAGGGGAGGCCTGAGCAGTTCTTC. This sequence encodes CASSGDGQGRPEQFF.

The chain links TRBV7-3 to TRBJ2-7; TRBD1 or TRBD2 may be the D gene (5 bases each). The CDR3 runs 15 residues. With 2 bases removed from V and 1 base from J, the gap between germline ends came to 12 bases. CDR1 and CDR2 (germline): SGHTA, FQGTGA. The chain's CDR3 is CASSLSGRGSYEQYF. In DNA, the CDR3 is TGTGCCAGCAGCTTATCAGGGAGAGGGTCCTACGAGCAGTACTTC.

This clonotype was detected only a few times. This sequence joins TRBV24-1 and TRBJ2-7; 13 positions agree with TRBD2. Unmatched junction bases numbered 4, after V lost 2 bases and J lost 4 bases. The CDR3 length is 16 residues. Germline lookup yields CDR1 KGHDR and CDR2 SFDVKD. The CDR3 here is CATSDSTSGRKYEQYF. The CDR3 DNA sequence: TGTGCCACCAGTGATTCGACTAGCGGGAGGAAATACGAGCAGTACTTC.

This sequence joins TRBV29-1 and TRBJ2-2; a possible D gene is TRBD2 (5 bases). Germline-derived CDR1 and CDR2 are SQVTM and ANQGSEA. This CDR3 has 12 residues. CDR3 DNA sequence: TGCACCATCCGGAGCGGCACCGGGGAGCTGTTTTTT. Translating gives CTIRSGTGELFF.

This clonotype was detected ten times or more. V and J are TRBV28 and TRBJ2-7; D not certain. Germline CDR1 MDHEN, CDR2 SYDVKM. The CDR3 sequence is 15 residues long. V dropped 2 bases and J dropped 1 base, with 12 bases sitting between them. DNA for the CDR3: TGTGCCAGCAGTTTAGTAAACTTTCGGTCCTACGAGCAGTACTTC. This gives the protein CASSLVNFRSYEQYF.

This clonotype has ten or more counts. The V call is TRBV4-3, the J call TRBJ2-7; 10 nucleotides match TRBD2. Losses at the gene ends were 3 bases for V and 3 bases for J; bases not matched to a gene: 8. This CDR3 has 16 residues. The germline V gene encodes CDR1 LGHNA and CDR2 YSLEER. The CDR3 coding sequence is TGCGCCAGCAGCCATGATACTAGCGGGAATATCTACGAGCAGTACTTC. Amino acids: CASSHDTSGNIYEQYF.

This clonotype was recorded many times. The chain joins TRBV28 to TRBJ2-7, with 10 bases identical to TRBD2. CDR1 MDHEN and CDR2 SYDVKM come from the germline V gene. The length of the CDR3 is 15 residues. After removal of 9 bases from V and 3 bases from J, the junction contained 11 bases not matched to a gene. The CDR3 sequence: CASVAGGPEYYEQYF. CDR3 DNA sequence: TGTGCCAGTGTAGCGGGAGGACCGGAATACTACGAGCAGTACTTC.

In this sample, this clonotype turned up many times. The V and J genes are TRBV6-2 or TRBV6-3 and TRBJ1-3; D is unresolved. The germline V gene encodes CDR1 MNHEY and CDR2 SVGEGT. This CDR3 is 12 amino acids long. V lost 6 bases to trimming and J lost 1 base, with 4 bases between them. The CDR3 sequence is CASRSSGNTIYF. The CDR3 bases are TGTGCCAGCAGGTCGTCTGGAAACACCATATATTTT.

This clonotype was detected ten times or more. This chain joins TRBV19 and TRBJ1-1; no reliable D call. The germline V and J ends were trimmed by 5 bases and 4 bases, with 20 bases remaining between them. The germline gives CDR1 LNHDA, CDR2 SQIVND (reference sequence). This CDR3 has 16 residues. The CDR3 is CASSVSDSGVSTEAFF. The CDR3 region has the DNA TGTGCCAGTAGTGTGTCGGATTCTGGGGTTTCCACTGAAGCTTTCTTT. Filled out from reference TRBV19 and TRBJ1-1, the complete variable domain reads DGGITQSPKYLFRKEGQNVTLSCEQNLNHDAMYWYRQDPGQGLRLIYYSQIVNDFQKGDIAEGYSVSREKKESFPLTVTSAQKNPTAFYLCASSVSDSGVSTEAFFGQGTRLTVV.